This record covers a single T cell receptor (beta chain). It lacks a known antigen. There are no base qualities to consult, and no much larger clone falls within one base. V is clipped by 2 bases and J by 3 bases, and the sequence between their germline boundaries is 7 bases long. From the cysteine through the phenylalanine, the CDR3 covers 14 amino acids. Only the CDR3 part of the read is kept: 42 bases, read in frame from the first base. Taken from the germline V gene, the CDR1 and CDR2 loops are ENHRY and SYGVKD. These data originate in a study of cytomegalovirus exposure and HLA in healthy donors (dated by TCRdb to about 2017). About the study as a whole: In an earlier analysis of 587 of the donors, about 260 Gb of sequence data and 100 million or so unique TCR beta sequences from approximately 180 million T cells were reported. Typing coverage differed by locus: A, B, C, DRB1 and DQB1 were typed in roughly 620-640 donors, DQA1 in 500 to 550, DPA1 in nearly 610, and DPB1 in 472. Every discovery cohort repertoire had been produced on one sequencing platform. About five DR-DQ haplotypes were treated as single units for association and clustering because of strong linkage in the cohort. A later genetic analysis used genome-wide SNP genotypes for about 65% of the roughly 670 donors, treating that subset as a discovery cohort. Rather than using new phenotypic data, the later analysis identified candidate immune exposures from TCR beta sequences and from how often those sequences occurred across donors. A later analysis re-examined previously published TCR beta repertoires from 500 to 700 donors and added high-resolution HLA genotyping to investigate patterns of TCR occurrence. Donor age, sex, ethnicity and CMV serostatus were collected together with the repertoire data. Among the approximately 430 genotyped donors, 75% to 90% belonged to the genetic ancestry cluster associated with self-reported Caucasian donors. The study used immunosequencing to profile the T cell repertoires of approximately 650 subjects and linked those repertoires to cytomegalovirus serostatus. HLA typing included class I and class II loci at four-digit resolution. On average, around 230,000 unique TCR beta nucleotide sequences were sequenced per donor among 300 to 500 genotyped donors of the cohort, with roughly 18% of those sequences being non-productive. An earlier analysis of around 640 of the donors used high-throughput TCR beta sequencing to judge whether each TCR beta V gene segment behaved as functional or pseudogenic. An early release that covered about 600 HLA-typed donors contained 250 to 350 gigabases of sequencing data and 85 million to 100 million unique TCR sequences. The study was designed to test whether signatures of past pathogen exposure could be identified by cataloging public T cell receptors. To predict cytomegalovirus infection status, the study combined high-throughput TCR immunosequencing, statistical association of individual TCRs with disease status, and machine learning. Besides the first cohort of roughly 640 subjects, a separate validation cohort made up of roughly 120 different subjects was used. Points the paper makes about the study in general: Some IMGT-functional V segments, including TRBV6-2 and TRBV6-3, could not be told apart with the 87-base-pair reads, so those segments were excluded. The authors suggested that the approach could potentially be generalized to other disease states and immunological phenotypes. CMV serostatus was the only immune exposure information available for the cohort. Linkage disequilibrium might explain the correlated functional status among segregating V segments, but an unknown experimental factor could not be excluded. A later genetic analysis reported fewer N-insertions in productive TCRs among donors in an Asian-associated ancestry cluster than the roughly 720-donor mean. The classifier was reported to diagnose cytomegalovirus status with high specificity and sensitivity in both the original cohort and the validation cohort. The study gave a list of over 150 TCR beta chains associated with cytomegalovirus. When HLA alleles, especially DR and DQ, strongly co-occurred, attributing TCR associations to individual alleles was difficult. In a later analysis, HLA-associated TCR beta chains were found to be more clonally expanded and to have lower generation probabilities than equally common non-associated chains. In this cohort, only TCR beta chains were sequenced, and detectable features were limited by the absence of alpha or paired-chain data. A cluster of highly shared sequence variants was judged likely to be a technical artifact of the sequencing pipeline. A later analysis found that most CMV-associated TCR beta chains appeared HLA-restricted, with HLA associations seemingly driven largely by CMV exposure. Presence/absence analyses assumed roughly uniform sequencing depth across donors, an assumption that may not hold. V-gene and J-gene trimming of TCR beta chains was associated with a missense DCLRE1C variant in a later genetic analysis, and the association was replicated in an independent cohort. In vitro tests confirmed that three of the cytomegalovirus-associated TCR beta chains recognize cytomegalovirus antigens. Most TCR sequences were seen in very few donors, while some public TCRs were found in many individuals. A later analysis associated 15,000 or so TCR beta sequences with specific HLA alleles at a false discovery rate of 0.05. Because HLA typing was missing for some donors at each locus, association tests included only the typed subset. A further reported finding was that TCR beta sequences accurately predicted the HLA-A and HLA-B alleles for most subjects in the first cohort. In a later analysis, the rate of TCR association differed among HLA loci, with DRB1 alleles having the most associated TCRs and HLA-C alleles having the fewest. In an earlier analysis of approximately 590 of the donors, most TCR beta V segments appeared in productive rearrangements about 87% or about 30% of the time, broadly matching IMGT annotations. A later analysis reported that several top co-occurrence clusters appeared linked to parvovirus B19, influenza, CMV and Epstein-Barr virus. Because counts were too low, 15 to 20 rarely observed V segments, including chromosome 9 orphons, were excluded from the earlier analysis of around 590 of the donors.

The cohort comprised 550 to 700 healthy bone marrow donors. Cohort members were all nominally healthy when sampled, although unrecorded immune exposures were likely present. The donor tested CMV seronegative and was one of the 352 seronegative cohort members. A peripheral blood sample was provided by each donor, and peripheral blood mononuclear cells were used for TCR beta sequencing. Genomic DNA extraction from the blood cell samples was performed with the Qiagen DNeasy Blood Extraction Kit. Library method: the immunoSEQ multiplex PCR assay. The multiplex PCR relied on a mix of 60 forward primers for TCR Vbeta segments and 13 reverse primers for TCR Jbeta segments. The CDR3 region of rearranged TCR beta genes was amplified from genomic DNA with a multiplex PCR assay. Amplified TCR beta libraries were sequenced as 87-base-pair reads on the Illumina HiSeq System. In the source study's methods: A later analysis counted around 72 million unique TCR beta chains across the 666 repertoires, and some 12 million of these chains were shared by at least two donors. Raw reads were error-corrected and collapsed into unique sequences with a nearest-neighbor algorithm that merged closely related sequences to remove PCR and sequencing errors. Alignment of CDR3 sequences to IMGT reference sequences was used to assign V, D and J gene segments. For a sequence to be retained, at least a six-nucleotide match to both a V gene segment and a J gene segment was required. Rearrangements were classified as productive when the CDR3 lacked stop codons and remained in frame with V and J, and all other rearrangements were classified as non-productive. Following IMGT convention, CDR3 was defined as the stretch from the second conserved V-encoded cysteine up to the conserved J-encoded phenylalanine. The earlier analysis of 500 to 600 of the donors excluded sequences that lacked an unambiguous match to a single V gene segment. An earlier analysis of a few hundred of the donors classified V segments as functional when productive rearrangements were above 56.7% and as segregating when the standard deviation between donors was above 5%. To diagnose cytomegalovirus status from the catalog of TCR beta chain sequences, a statistical classification framework was built. A later analysis assigned V and J genes by comparing TCR nucleotide sequences with IMGT/GENE-DB human TR gene sequences. The TCRdist pipeline was used in a later analysis to assign CDR3 sequences and most-parsimonious VDJ recombination scenarios. In a later analysis, each TCR beta chain was defined by its CDR3 amino acid sequence together with its V-gene family, and reads lacking a unique V-gene family were excluded. In a later analysis, 500 to 700 highly shared, low-generation-probability nucleotide sequences were removed to address suspected cross-contamination and a sequencing artifact. A later analysis calculated a clonal expansion index for each public chain from normalized within-repertoire ranks of inferred template counts. Generation probabilities in a later analysis came from a VDJ recombination model fitted to out-of-frame rearrangements, and those results were checked against IGoR. Hypergeometric tests were used in a later analysis to score TCR-TCR, TCR-HLA and TCR-CMV co-occurrence, with a repertoire-size bias correction applied to the TCR pairs. A later analysis estimated false discovery rates by permuting HLA or CMV assignments 20 times. In a later analysis, co-occurring TCRs were grouped using DBSCAN, and TCRdist sequence similarity was added for clustering within HLA-allele-positive subsets. Repertoires with fewer than 30,000 or more than 120,000 public chains, plus five repertoires with anomalous nucleotide sharing, were excluded from co-occurrence clustering. TCRdb took this table from immuneACCESS and kept in-frame rearrangements with V and J called. Such tables lack part of the clones; where checked against another copy, unresolved V genes explain under half of the gap, and the rest is unexplained. The V and J calls and clone size come from that table; D and trimming were worked out from the DNA. A total of about 170,000 clones appear in this sample, about 84% of them only once. The ten largest clones represent 4.8% of the sample.

Specimen: PBMCs. The TCR comes from a man in his late teens or twenties in good health and CMV-seronegative. In this chain, TRBV10-3 is recombined with TRBJ2-2, with TRBD1 perhaps the D gene, on 5 matching bases. The CDR3 corresponds to CAISENRYTGELFF. The sequenced DNA: TGTGCCATCAGTGAGAACAGGTACACCGGGGAGCTGTTTTTT.